Listed here are 5 T cell receptor beta chains from one sample, sequenced in a study of cytomegalovirus exposure and HLA in healthy donors. Use of 60 Vbeta and 13 Jbeta primers characterized the PCR. Profiling relied on immunoSEQ multiplex PCR, and the TCRdb table lists in-frame clones only, not all of them. The sample lists 150,000 to 200,000 clones, 70% to 85% seen once, with about 0.094% in the top ten. The sequencing sample was made of PBMCs. These receptor sequences come from a boy aged 2 to 10 in good health and CMV-seronegative.

The V call is TRBV4-3, the J call TRBJ2-2; D is possibly TRBD1 (5 bases). The CDR3 totals 15 residues. V shed 2 bases and J shed 4 bases, with 11 bases lying between them. Germline loops: CDR1 LGHNA, CDR2 YSLEER. The CDR3 loop reads CASSQQGWGTGELFF. As DNA, the CDR3 is TGCGCCAGCAGCCAACAGGGTTGGGGCACCGGGGAGCTGTTTTTT.

The gene calls are TRBV7-8 and TRBJ1-5, with 9 nucleotides matching TRBD1. The length of the CDR3 is 15 residues. From germline, CDR1 is SGHVS and CDR2 FQNEAQ. The V segment lost 2 bases and the J segment 6 bases; nucleotides outside the gene matches: 5. DNA of the CDR3: TGTGCCAGCAGCTTACCGGGACAGGGACGTCAGCCCCAGCATTTT. Translated, it gives CASSLPGQGRQPQHF.

V usage is TRBV2 and J usage is TRBJ2-1, with TRBD2 matching over 15 bases. CDR3 size: 18 residues. CDR1 and CDR2 (germline): SNHLY, FYNNEI. V shed 2 bases, J shed 10 bases, and the junction held 12 bases outside the gene matches. The CDR3 region has the DNA TGTGCCAGCAGTGAACTCGGACTAGCGGGGGGGCGGGTTGGAGAGCAGTTCTTC. It is translated as CASSELGLAGGRVGEQFF.

The J gene is TRBJ2-7, the V gene TRBV7-6, with 13 nucleotides matching TRBD2. The CDR3 runs to 14 residues. V was clipped by 1 base and J by 7 bases; unmatched bases: 1. Looked up from germline, CDR1 is SGHVS and CDR2 is FNYEAQ. For the CDR3, the DNA is TGTGCCAGCAGCTTAGGGACTAGCGGGGGTGAGCAGTACTTC. Its translation: CASSLGTSGGEQYF. The whole variable domain, filled in from reference TRBV7-6 and TRBJ2-7, reads GAGVSQSPRYKVTKRGQDVALRCDPISGHVSLYWYRQALGQGPEFLTYFNYEAQQDKSGLPNDRFSAERPEGSISTLTIQRTEQRDSAMYRCASSLGTSGGEQYFGPGTRLTVT.

The CDR3 nucleotides read TGTGCCAGCAGTCACACAGCCGGGACTAGGAGAGAGGAGACCCAGTACTTC. Encoded protein: CASSHTAGTRREETQYF. The chain combines TRBV7-9 with TRBJ2-5, with 8 bases identical to TRBD2. The junction had 17 bases not matched to a gene; V was cut back by 6 bases and J by 5 bases. Germline assignment: CDR1 SEHNR and CDR2 FQNEAQ (reference sequence). This CDR3 contains 17 residues.